This TCR beta chain derives from a study of T cell responses to AZD1222 COVID-19 vaccine. Profiling relied on immunoSEQ multiplex PCR, and the TCRdb table lists in-frame clones only, not all of them. Altogether about 170,000 clones are present, roughly 92% being singletons, with the ten largest covering 1.6%. CDR3 length equals 12 residues. The germline CDR1 and CDR2 sequences are SQVTM and ANQGSEA. The receptor comes from an adult in good health. The chain links TRBV29-1 to TRBJ1-1, with 10 bases lining up with TRBD1. The sequencing here drew on peripheral blood, taken on day 0 of AZD1222 vaccination. The DNA of the CDR3 is TGCAGTGGGACAGGGGCTGGATCTGAAGCTTTCTTT. Amino acids: CSGTGAGSEAFF.